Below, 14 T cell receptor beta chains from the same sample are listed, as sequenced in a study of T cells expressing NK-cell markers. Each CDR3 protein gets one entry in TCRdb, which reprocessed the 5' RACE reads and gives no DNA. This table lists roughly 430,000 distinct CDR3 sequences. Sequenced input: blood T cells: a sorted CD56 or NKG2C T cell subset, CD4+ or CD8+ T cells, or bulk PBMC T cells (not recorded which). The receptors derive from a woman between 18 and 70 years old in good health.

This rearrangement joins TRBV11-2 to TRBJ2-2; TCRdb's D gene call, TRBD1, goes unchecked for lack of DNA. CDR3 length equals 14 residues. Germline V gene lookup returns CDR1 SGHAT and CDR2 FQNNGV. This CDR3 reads CASKGRQTTGELFF. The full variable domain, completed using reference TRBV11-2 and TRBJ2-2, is EAGVAQSPRYKIIEKRQSVAFWCNPISGHATLYWYQQILGQGPKLLIQFQNNGVVDDSQLPKDRFSAERLKGVDSTLKIQPAKLEDSAVYLCASKGRQTTGELFFGEGSRLTVL.

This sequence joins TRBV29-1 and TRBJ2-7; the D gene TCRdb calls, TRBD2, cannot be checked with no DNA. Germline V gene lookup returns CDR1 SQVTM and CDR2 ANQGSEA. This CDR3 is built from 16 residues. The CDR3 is CSVVLAGGPRSWEQYF.

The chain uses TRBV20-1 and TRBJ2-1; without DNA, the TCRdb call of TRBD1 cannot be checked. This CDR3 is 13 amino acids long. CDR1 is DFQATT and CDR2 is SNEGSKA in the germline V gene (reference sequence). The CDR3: CSALRTGIHEQFF.

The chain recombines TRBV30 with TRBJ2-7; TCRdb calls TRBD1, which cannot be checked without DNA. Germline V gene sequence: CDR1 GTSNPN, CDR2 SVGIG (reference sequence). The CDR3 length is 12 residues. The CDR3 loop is CAWGTGVHEQYF.

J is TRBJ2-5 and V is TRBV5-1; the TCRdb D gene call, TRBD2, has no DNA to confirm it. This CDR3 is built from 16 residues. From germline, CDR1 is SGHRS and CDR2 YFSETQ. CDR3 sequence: CASSRTSGLHQETQYF.

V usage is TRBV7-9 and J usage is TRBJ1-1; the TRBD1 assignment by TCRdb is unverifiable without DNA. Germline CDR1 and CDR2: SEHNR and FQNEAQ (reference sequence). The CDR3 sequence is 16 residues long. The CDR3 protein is CASSRGSDRGLPEAFF.

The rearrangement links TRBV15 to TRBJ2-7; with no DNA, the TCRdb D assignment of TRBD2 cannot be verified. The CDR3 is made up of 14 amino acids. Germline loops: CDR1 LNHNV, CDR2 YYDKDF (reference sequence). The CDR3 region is CATSRALLSYEQYF.

The CDR3 region is CASFRIAGGPMNEQYF. This chain connects TRBV6-1 to TRBJ2-7; the D call from TCRdb, TRBD2, cannot be confirmed without DNA. Germline CDR1 MNHNS, CDR2 SASEGT. CDR3 size: 16 residues.

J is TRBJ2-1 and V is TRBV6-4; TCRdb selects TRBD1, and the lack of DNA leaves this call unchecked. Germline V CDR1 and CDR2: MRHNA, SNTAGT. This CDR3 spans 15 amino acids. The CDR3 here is CASSEIGGEYNEQFF.

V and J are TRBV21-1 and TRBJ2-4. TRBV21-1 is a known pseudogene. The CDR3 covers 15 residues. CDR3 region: CASSKGRIAKNIQYF.

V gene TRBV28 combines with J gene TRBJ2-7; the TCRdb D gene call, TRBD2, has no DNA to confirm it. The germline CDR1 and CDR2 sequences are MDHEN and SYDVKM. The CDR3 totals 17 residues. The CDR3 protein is CASSPRIAGVSSYEQYF.

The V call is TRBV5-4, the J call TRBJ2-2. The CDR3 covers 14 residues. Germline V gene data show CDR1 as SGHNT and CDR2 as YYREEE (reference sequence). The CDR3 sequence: CASSLLLNTGELFF.

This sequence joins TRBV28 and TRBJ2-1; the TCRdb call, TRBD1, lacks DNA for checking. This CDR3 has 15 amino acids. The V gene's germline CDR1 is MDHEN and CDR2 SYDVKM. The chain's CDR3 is CASSLIPGPANEQFF.

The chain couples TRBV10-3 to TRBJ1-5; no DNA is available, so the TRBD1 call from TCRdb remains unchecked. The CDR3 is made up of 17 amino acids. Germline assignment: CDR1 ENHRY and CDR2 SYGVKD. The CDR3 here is CAGGGEQGAYSNQPQHF.